Below, 3 T cell receptor beta chains from the same sample are listed, as sequenced in a study of blood T cell repertoires in COVID-19. The repertoire was sequenced with immunoSEQ multiplex PCR; TCRdb's copy has only in-frame clones and lacks some. The sample holds approximately 220,000 clones, around 83% seen once. The sequenced sample was peripheral blood. Source of these receptors: a man aged 45-65 years who had recovered from COVID-19.

This chain links TRBV6-4 with TRBJ2-2; D is possibly TRBD1 (5 bases). This CDR3 is built from 10 residues. Germline CDR1 is MRHNA and CDR2 is SNTAGT. Trimming removed 8 bases at V and 8 bases at J, with 6 bases between. CDR3 DNA: TGTGCCAGCCGGACAGGGGAGCTGTTTTTT. This sequence encodes CASRTGELFF.

The chain recombines TRBV10-2 with TRBJ2-1, with no clear D. The V and J ends lost 0 bases and 13 bases respectively, with 10 bases between them. Germline CDR1 and CDR2: WSHSY and SAAADI. The CDR3 contains 12 residues. The DNA of the CDR3 is TGCGCCAGCAGTGAGTCCACGGAGAAACAGTTCTTC. Its protein is CASSESTEKQFF.

The chain links TRBV6-1 to TRBJ1-5; possible D gene TRBD1, 6 bases. Trimming cost V 0 bases and J 6 bases, with 12 bases left between them. The CDR3 runs to 15 residues. Germline lookup yields CDR1 MNHNS and CDR2 SASEGT. CDR3 residues: CASSEAYRVVQPQHF. DNA for the CDR3: TGTGCCAGCAGTGAAGCCTACAGGGTGGTTCAGCCCCAGCATTTT.